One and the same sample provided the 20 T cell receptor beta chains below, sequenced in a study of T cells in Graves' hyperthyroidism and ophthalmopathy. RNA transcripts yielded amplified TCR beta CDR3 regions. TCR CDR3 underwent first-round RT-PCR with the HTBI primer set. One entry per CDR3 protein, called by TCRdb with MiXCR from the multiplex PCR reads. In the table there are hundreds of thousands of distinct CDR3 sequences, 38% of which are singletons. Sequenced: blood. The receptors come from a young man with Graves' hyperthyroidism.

CDR3 in DNA: TGTGCCAGCTGGCGACAGGGGTCCTACGAGCAGTACTTC. This gives the protein CASWRQGSYEQYF. The chain employs TRBV6-5 and TRBJ2-7; 8 positions match TRBD1. The V gene's germline CDR1 is MNHEY and CDR2 SVGAGI. The CDR3 is 13 residues long. Germline trimming cut 8 bases from V and 1 base from J; bases unmatched to any gene: 4.

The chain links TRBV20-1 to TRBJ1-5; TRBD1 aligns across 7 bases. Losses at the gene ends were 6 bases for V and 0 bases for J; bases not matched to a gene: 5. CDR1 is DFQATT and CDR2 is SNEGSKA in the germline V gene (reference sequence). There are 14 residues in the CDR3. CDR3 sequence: CSAPQGGSNQPQHF. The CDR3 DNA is TGCAGTGCCCCCCAGGGGGGTAGCAATCAGCCCCAGCATTTT.

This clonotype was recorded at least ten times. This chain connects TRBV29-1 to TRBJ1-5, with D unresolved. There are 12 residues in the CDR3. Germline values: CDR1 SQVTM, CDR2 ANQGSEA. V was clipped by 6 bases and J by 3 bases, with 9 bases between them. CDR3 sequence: CSVGIHNQPQHF. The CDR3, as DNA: TGCAGCGTCGGGATTCACAATCAGCCCCAGCATTTT.

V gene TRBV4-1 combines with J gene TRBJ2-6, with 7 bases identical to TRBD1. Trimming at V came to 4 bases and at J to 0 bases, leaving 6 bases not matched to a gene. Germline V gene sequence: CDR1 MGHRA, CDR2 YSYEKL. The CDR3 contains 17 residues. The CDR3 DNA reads TGCGCCAGCAGCCTAGGGGGCACAGTCTCTGGGGCCAACGTCCTGACTTTC. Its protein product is CASSLGGTVSGANVLTF.

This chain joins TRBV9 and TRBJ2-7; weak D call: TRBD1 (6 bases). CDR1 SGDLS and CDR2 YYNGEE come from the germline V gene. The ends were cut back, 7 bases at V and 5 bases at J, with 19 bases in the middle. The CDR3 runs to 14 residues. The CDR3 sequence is CASSPTRDTNEQYF. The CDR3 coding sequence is TGTGCCAGCTCACCGACTCGGGACACGAACGAGCAGTACTTC.

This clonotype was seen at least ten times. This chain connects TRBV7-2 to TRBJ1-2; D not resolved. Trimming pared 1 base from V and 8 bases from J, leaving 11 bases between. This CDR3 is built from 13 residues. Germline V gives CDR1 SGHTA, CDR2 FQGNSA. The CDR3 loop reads CASSLEPPRGYTF. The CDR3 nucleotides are TGTGCCAGCAGCTTAGAACCTCCTAGGGGCTACACCTTC.

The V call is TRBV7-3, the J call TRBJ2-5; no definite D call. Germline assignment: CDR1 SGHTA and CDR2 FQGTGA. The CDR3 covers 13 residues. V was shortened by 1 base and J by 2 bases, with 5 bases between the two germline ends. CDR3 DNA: TGTGCCAGCAGCTTAAACCCTCAAGAGACCCAGTACTTC. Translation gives CASSLNPQETQYF.

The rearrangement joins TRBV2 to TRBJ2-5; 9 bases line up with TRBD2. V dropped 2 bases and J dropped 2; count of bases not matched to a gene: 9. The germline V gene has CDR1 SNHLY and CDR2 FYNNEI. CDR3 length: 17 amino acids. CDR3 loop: CASSERVAGVGQETQYF. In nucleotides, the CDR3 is TGTGCCAGCAGTGAAAGGGTAGCGGGGGTAGGGCAAGAGACCCAGTACTTC.

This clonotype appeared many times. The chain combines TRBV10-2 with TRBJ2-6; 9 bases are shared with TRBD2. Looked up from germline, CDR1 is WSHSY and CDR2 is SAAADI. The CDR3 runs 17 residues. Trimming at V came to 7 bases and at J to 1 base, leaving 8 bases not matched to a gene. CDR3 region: CASTRTSELSGANVLTF. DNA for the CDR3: TGCGCCAGCACTCGGACTAGCGAACTATCTGGGGCCAACGTCCTGACTTTC.

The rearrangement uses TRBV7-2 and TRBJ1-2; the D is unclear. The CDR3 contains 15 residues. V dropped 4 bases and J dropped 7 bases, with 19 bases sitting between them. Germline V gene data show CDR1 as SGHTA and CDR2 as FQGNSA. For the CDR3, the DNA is TGTGCCAGCAGCTCCAGAGGGCGTGGACGCGGTGGCTACACCTTC. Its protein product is CASSSRGRGRGGYTF. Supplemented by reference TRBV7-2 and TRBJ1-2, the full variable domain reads GAGVSQSPSNKVTEKGKDVELRCDPISGHTALYWYRQSLGQGLEFLIYFQGNSAPDKSGLPSDRFSAERTGGSVSTLTIQRTQQEDSAVYLCASSSRGRGRGGYTFGSGTRLTVV.

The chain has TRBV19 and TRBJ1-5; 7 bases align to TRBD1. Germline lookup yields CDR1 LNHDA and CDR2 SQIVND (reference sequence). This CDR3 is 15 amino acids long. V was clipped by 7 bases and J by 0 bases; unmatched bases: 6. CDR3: CASKDRIYSNQPQHF. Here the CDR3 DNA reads TGTGCCAGTAAGGACAGGATTTATAGCAATCAGCCCCAGCATTTT.

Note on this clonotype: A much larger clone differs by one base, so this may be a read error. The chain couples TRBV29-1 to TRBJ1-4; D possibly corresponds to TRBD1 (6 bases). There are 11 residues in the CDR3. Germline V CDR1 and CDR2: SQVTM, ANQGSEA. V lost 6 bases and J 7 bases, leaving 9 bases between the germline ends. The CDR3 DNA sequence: TGCAGCGTGGGGGCTGGTGAAAAACTGTTTTTT. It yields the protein CSVGAGEKLFF.

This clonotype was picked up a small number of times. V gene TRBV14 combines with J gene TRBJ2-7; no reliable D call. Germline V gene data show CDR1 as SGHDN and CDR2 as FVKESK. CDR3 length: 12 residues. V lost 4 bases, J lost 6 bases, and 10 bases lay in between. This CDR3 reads CASSPSSIEQYF. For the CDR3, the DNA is TGTGCCAGCAGCCCGAGCTCGATCGAGCAGTACTTC.

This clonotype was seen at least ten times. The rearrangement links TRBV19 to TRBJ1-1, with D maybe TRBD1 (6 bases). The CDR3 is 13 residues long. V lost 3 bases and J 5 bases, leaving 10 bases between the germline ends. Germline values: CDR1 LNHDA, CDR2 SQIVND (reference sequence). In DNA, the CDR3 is TGTGCCAGTAGTATGAGCAGGGGTACTGAAGCTTTCTTT. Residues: CASSMSRGTEAFF.

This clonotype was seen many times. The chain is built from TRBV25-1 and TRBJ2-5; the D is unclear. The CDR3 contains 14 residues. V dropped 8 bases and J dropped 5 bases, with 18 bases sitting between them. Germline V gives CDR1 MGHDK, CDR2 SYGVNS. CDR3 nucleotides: TGTGCCAGCTCCCCAAGGGCCCCTGGGGAGACCCAGTACTTC. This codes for CASSPRAPGETQYF.

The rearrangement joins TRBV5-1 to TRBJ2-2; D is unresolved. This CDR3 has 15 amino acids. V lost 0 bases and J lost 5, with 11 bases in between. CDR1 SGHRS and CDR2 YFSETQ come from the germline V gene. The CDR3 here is CASSLGPAGTGELFF. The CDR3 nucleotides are TGCGCCAGCAGCTTGGGACCCGCAGGAACCGGGGAGCTGTTTTTT.

This CDR3 is CATSVGLAANSGANVLTF. The CDR3 coding sequence is TGTGCCACCAGCGTAGGACTAGCGGCCAACTCTGGGGCCAACGTCCTGACTTTC. V is TRBV15 and J is TRBJ2-6; 10 bases fit TRBD2. The CDR3 runs 18 residues. Germline CDR1 is LNHNV and CDR2 is YYDKDF (reference sequence). The V and J ends lost 5 bases and 0 bases, in that order; junction bases with no gene match: 7.

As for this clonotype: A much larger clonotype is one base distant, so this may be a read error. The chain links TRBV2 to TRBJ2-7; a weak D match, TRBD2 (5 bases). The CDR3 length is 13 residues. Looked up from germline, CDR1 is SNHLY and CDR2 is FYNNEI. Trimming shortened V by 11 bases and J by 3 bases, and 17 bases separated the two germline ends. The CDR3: CARTTGGYYEQYF. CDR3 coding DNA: TGTGCCCGCACGACGGGCGGGTACTACGAGCAGTACTTC.

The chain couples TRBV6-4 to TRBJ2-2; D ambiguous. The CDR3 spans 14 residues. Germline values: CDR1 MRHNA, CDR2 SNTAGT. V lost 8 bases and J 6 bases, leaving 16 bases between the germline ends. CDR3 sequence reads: CASVEVGSAGELFF. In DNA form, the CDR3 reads TGTGCCAGCGTTGAAGTAGGGTCCGCCGGGGAGCTGTTTTTT.

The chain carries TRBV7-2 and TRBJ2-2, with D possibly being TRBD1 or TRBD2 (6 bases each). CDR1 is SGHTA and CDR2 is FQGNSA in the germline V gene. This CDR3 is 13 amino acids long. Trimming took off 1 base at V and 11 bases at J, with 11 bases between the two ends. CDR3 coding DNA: TGTGCCAGCAGCTTAGGGGGGGCCGTCGAGCTGTTTTTT. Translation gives CASSLGGAVELFF. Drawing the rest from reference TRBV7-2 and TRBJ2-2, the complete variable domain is GAGVSQSPSNKVTEKGKDVELRCDPISGHTALYWYRQSLGQGLEFLIYFQGNSAPDKSGLPSDRFSAERTGGSVSTLTIQRTQQEDSAVYLCASSLGGAVELFFGEGSRLTVL.